This passage covers 23 T cell receptor beta chains from one sample sequenced in a study of blood T cell repertoires in COVID-19 (dated by TCRdb to 2018 to 2020). Libraries came from the immunoSEQ multiplex PCR assay. The table comes from immuneACCESS by way of TCRdb, which keeps in-frame sequences with V and J called. Part of the clones is missing from these tables; in studies checked, under half for an unresolved V gene and the rest for unknown reasons. This sample lists 210,000 or so clones; about nine tenths were detected once. 4.4% of the sample is in the top ten clones. The sequencing input was peripheral blood. These TCRs come from a man in his forties or fifties with acute or convalescent COVID-19.

The chain has TRBV9 and TRBJ1-1, with unresolved D. The V gene lost 0 bases and the J gene lost 8 bases, with 14 bases spanning the gap. The CDR3 is 14 amino acids. Germline V gives CDR1 SGDLS, CDR2 YYNGEE. The CDR3 DNA reads as TGTGCCAGCAGCGTAGTGCCAGGAGGTGGAGAAGCTTTCTTT. Encoded protein: CASSVVPGGGEAFF.

The chain recombines TRBV6-5 with TRBJ1-6; 11 positions match TRBD1. With 2 bases clipped from V and 9 bases from J, the junction kept 6 bases outside the gene matches. The germline CDR1 and CDR2 sequences are MNHEY and SVGAGI. The length of the CDR3 is 16 residues. The CDR3 DNA is TGTGCCAGCAGTTACCGTGGGACAGGGGGTTTTTCACCCCTCCACTTT. The encoded protein is CASSYRGTGGFSPLHF.

CDR3 sequence reads: CASSPTRTAWSYISYEQYF. The CDR3 nucleotides read TGTGCCAGTAGTCCCACCCGGACAGCTTGGTCCTATATCTCCTACGAGCAGTACTTC. The gene calls are TRBV19 and TRBJ2-7, with D tentatively TRBD1 (6 bases). The CDR3 spans 19 residues. Trimming took off 5 bases at V and 0 bases at J, with 26 bases between the two ends. Germline loops: CDR1 LNHDA, CDR2 SQIVND (reference sequence). Full variable domain (rest looked up from reference TRBV19 and TRBJ2-7): DGGITQSPKYLFRKEGQNVTLSCEQNLNHDAMYWYRQDPGQGLRLIYYSQIVNDFQKGDIAEGYSVSREKKESFPLTVTSAQKNPTAFYLCASSPTRTAWSYISYEQYFGPGTRLTVT.

The chain is built from TRBV5-1 and TRBJ1-2; D possibly corresponds to TRBD1 (5 bases). V was shortened by 4 bases and J by 3 bases, with 16 bases between the two germline ends. This CDR3 has 15 residues. Germline V gives CDR1 SGHRS, CDR2 YFSETQ. The CDR3 coding sequence is TGCGCCAGCAGCCAGTGGGCGGGGGAAGACTATGGCTACACCTTC. Its protein product is CASSQWAGEDYGYTF.

The rearrangement joins TRBV10-1 to TRBJ1-1, with 8 bases fitting TRBD1. The CDR3 loop spans 15 amino acids. In germline, CDR1 is WNHNN, CDR2 SYGVQD (reference sequence). The V gene end was trimmed by 3 bases and the J gene end by 5 bases; junction bases not matched to a gene: 8. CDR3 in DNA: TGCGCCAGCAGTGACGGGCAGGGGGCGAAAACTGAAGCTTTCTTT. This translates into CASSDGQGAKTEAFF.

The V call is TRBV9, the J call TRBJ2-1; 10 bases line up with TRBD2. Germline V gene lookup returns CDR1 SGDLS and CDR2 YYNGEE. Trimming cost V 0 bases and J 3 bases; bases outside gene matches: 6. The CDR3 consists of 17 residues. CDR3 nucleotides: TGTGCCAGCAGCGTAGTCCCTAGCGGGGGTGTCTACAATGAGCAGTTCTTC. Amino acids: CASSVVPSGGVYNEQFF.

The chain carries TRBV19 and TRBJ1-2; D may be TRBD1 (6 bases). Trimming left V 4 bases short and J 4 bases short, with 16 bases between. The CDR3 length is 15 residues. CDR1 is LNHDA, CDR2 SQIVND, per germline (reference sequence). The DNA of the CDR3 is TGTGCCAGTAGTACCCGGACAGCGCAGATCTATGGCTACACCTTC. As protein: CASSTRTAQIYGYTF.

As DNA, the CDR3 is TGCGCCAGCAGCCAAGTGTCCAGATTAAAGGAGTACGAGCAGTACTTC. Its translation is CASSQVSRLKEYEQYF. This chain connects TRBV4-1 to TRBJ2-7; D gene unclear. V dropped 1 base and J dropped 4 bases, with 17 bases sitting between them. This CDR3 region has 16 residues. The V gene's germline CDR1 is MGHRA and CDR2 YSYEKL.

The chain links TRBV19 to TRBJ1-1; D may be TRBD1 (6 bases). Per the germline V gene, CDR1 is LNHDA and CDR2 is SQIVND (reference sequence). Trimming cost V 5 bases and J 9 bases, with 16 bases left between them. The CDR3 contains 13 residues. CDR3 coding DNA: TGTGCCAGTAGTGTTCGACAGGCCAAAAAAGCTTTCTTT. Translation: CASSVRQAKKAFF.

J is TRBJ1-5 and V is TRBV6-1; possibly TRBD1 for D (5 bases). This CDR3 contains 16 residues. Trimming cost V 0 bases and J 4 bases, with 13 bases left between them. CDR1 and CDR2 from the germline V gene are MNHNS and SASEGT. DNA of the CDR3: TGTGCCAGCAGTGAAGCTGGTTGGAGGGGAAATCAGCCCCAGCATTTT. The encoded protein is CASSEAGWRGNQPQHF.

The chain combines TRBV5-6 with TRBJ2-5, with D possibly matching TRBD1 (5 bases). CDR1 and CDR2 (germline): SGHDT, YYEEEE. The length of the CDR3 is 14 residues. V was clipped by 4 bases and J by 2 bases, with 12 bases between them. As DNA, the CDR3 is TGTGCCAGCAGCCTACTGCCAGGGCAAGAGACCCAGTACTTC. Translated, it gives CASSLLPGQETQYF.

This clone was seen a single time. The rearrangement uses TRBV3-1 (or the pseudogene TRBV3-2) and TRBJ1-6; the D gene is possibly TRBD1 (6 bases). The germline CDR1 and CDR2 sequences are LGHDT and YNNKEL (reference sequence). Trimming removed 0 bases from V and 5 bases from J, with 11 bases in between. This CDR3 contains 16 residues. The CDR3 loop reads CASSQEGAIDNSPLHF. CDR3 nucleotides: TGTGCCAGCAGCCAAGAGGGGGCAATCGATAATTCACCCCTCCACTTT.

The chain is built from TRBV7-2 and TRBJ1-1, with D possibly TRBD1 on 5 matching bases. From germline, CDR1 is SGHTA and CDR2 FQGNSA. The CDR3 is 13 residues long. Trimming removed 5 bases from V and 1 base from J, with 8 bases in between. Here the CDR3 DNA reads TGTGCCAGCAGCACCACAGGGAACACTGAAGCTTTCTTT. It translates to CASSTTGNTEAFF.

The chain recombines TRBV6-5 with TRBJ2-6; D remains unclear. The CDR3 is 14 residues long. Trimming left V 2 bases short and J 1 base short, with 3 bases between. The germline gives CDR1 MNHEY, CDR2 SVGAGI. In DNA, the CDR3 is TGTGCCAGCAGTTACCTATCTGGGGCCAACGTCCTGACTTTC. It encodes CASSYLSGANVLTF.

The chain uses TRBV6-5 and TRBJ1-3, with 7 bases matching TRBD1. V was clipped by 4 bases and J by 4 bases; unmatched bases: 4. Germline-derived CDR1 and CDR2 are MNHEY and SVGAGI. The CDR3 has 14 amino acids. Written as DNA, the CDR3 is TGTGCCAGCAGTTGGAGGGGGCAAGGAAACACCATATATTTT. Its translation: CASSWRGQGNTIYF.

The J gene is TRBJ1-3, the V gene TRBV13; 10 bases agree with TRBD1. Germline V gene sequence: CDR1 PRHDT, CDR2 FYEKMQ (reference sequence). V shed 4 bases, J shed 3 bases, and the junction held 9 bases outside the gene matches. The CDR3 consists of 17 residues. This chain's CDR3 is CASSSGQGDPFGNTIYF. The CDR3 DNA is TGTGCCAGCAGCTCCGGACAGGGGGATCCCTTTGGAAACACCATATATTTT.

The sample holds one count of this clone. The chain is built from TRBV5-1 and TRBJ1-1; TRBD1 might be the D (6 bases). CDR1 SGHRS and CDR2 YFSETQ come from the germline V gene. CDR3 length: 13 amino acids. V lost 3 bases, J lost 5 bases, and 11 bases lay in between. The CDR3 loop is CASSWSGETEAFF. CDR3 sequence (DNA): TGCGCCAGCAGCTGGTCAGGGGAGACTGAAGCTTTCTTT.

V is TRBV21-1 and J is TRBJ1-2. TRBV21-1 is a known pseudogene. The CDR3 runs to 15 residues. CDR3 residues: CASSKKRQPDYGYTF. CDR3 bases: TGTGCCAGCAGCAAAAAGAGGCAGCCCGACTATGGCTACACCTTC.

This chain connects TRBV6-4 to TRBJ1-2; unclear D gene. The CDR3 has 14 amino acids. Germline V CDR1 and CDR2: MRHNA, SNTAGT. V was pared by 0 bases and J by 8 bases, with 13 bases between. The CDR3 nucleotides read TGTGCCAGCAGTGACTCGAACCGGGGAACGGGCTACACCTTC. Its protein is CASSDSNRGTGYTF.

The chain carries TRBV6-5 and TRBJ1-1; maybe TRBD1 (6 bases). Per germline, CDR1 MNHEY and CDR2 SVGAGI. Trimming cost V 6 bases and J 0 bases, with 11 bases left between them. CDR3 size: 14 residues. The CDR3 DNA reads TGTGCCAGCAGGGACAGCCGGATGAACACTGAAGCTTTCTTT. Amino acid sequence: CASRDSRMNTEAFF.

The chain joins TRBV5-6 to TRBJ2-5; 12 nucleotides line up with TRBD2. The CDR3 runs 16 residues. The V segment lost 4 bases and the J segment 9 bases; nucleotides outside the gene matches: 13. The germline V gene encodes CDR1 SGHDT and CDR2 YYEEEE. The CDR3 sequence is CASSRLAGASGAAQYF. In nucleotides, the CDR3 is TGTGCCAGCAGCCGACTAGCGGGGGCCTCCGGGGCGGCCCAGTACTTC.

The chain couples TRBV14 to TRBJ2-2; 12 nucleotides match TRBD1. The V gene end was trimmed by 8 bases and the J gene end by 4 bases; junction bases not matched to a gene: 5. The CDR3 runs to 15 residues. CDR1 is SGHDN, CDR2 FVKESK, per germline. DNA for the CDR3: TGTGCCAGCCGGGGACAGGGGGCATCCACCGGGGAGCTGTTTTTT. Translated: CASRGQGASTGELFF.

The CDR3 protein is CASSLGSGTVRTEAFF. DNA for the CDR3: TGCGCCAGCAGCCTCGGTTCCGGGACAGTAAGAACTGAAGCTTTCTTT. The V and J genes are TRBV4-1 and TRBJ1-1; the match to TRBD1 covers 7 bases. Germline values: CDR1 MGHRA, CDR2 YSYEKL. The length of the CDR3 is 16 residues. Trimming took 4 bases from V and 5 from J; bases not matched to a gene: 13.